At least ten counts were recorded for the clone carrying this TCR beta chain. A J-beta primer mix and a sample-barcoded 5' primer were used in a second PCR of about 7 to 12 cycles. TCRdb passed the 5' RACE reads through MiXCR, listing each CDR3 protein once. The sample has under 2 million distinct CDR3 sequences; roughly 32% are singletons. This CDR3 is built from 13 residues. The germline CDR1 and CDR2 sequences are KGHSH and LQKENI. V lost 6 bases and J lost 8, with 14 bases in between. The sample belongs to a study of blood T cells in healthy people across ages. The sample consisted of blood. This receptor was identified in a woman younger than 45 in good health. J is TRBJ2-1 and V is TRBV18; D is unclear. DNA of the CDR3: TGTGCCAGCTCCCGACGCCTGGACGATGAGCAGTTCTTC. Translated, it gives CASSRRLDDEQFF.